The 18 T cell receptor beta chains below were found in one sample sequenced in a study of T cells after yellow fever vaccination (dated by TCRdb to between 2019 and 2020). The library was built by means of 5' RACE. Instrument used: Illumina HiSeq 2500. TCRdb passed the public sequencing reads through fastp at Q25 and MiXCR, retaining productive beta sequences. Identical CDR3 protein sequences are pooled into one entry, listed with their most common genes and DNA. A total of some 390,000 distinct CDR3 sequences appear in this sample, over 5% of them only once. Of the sample, approximately 16% is held by the ten largest clones. Reading the label with the study, this specimen's treatment or condition is: live attenuated yellow fever vaccine strain. This specimen was PBMCs, taken 5 days after the yellow fever booster vaccination. The receptors were gathered from a man aged 25-45 years who received the YFV17D yellow fever vaccine.

This clonotype was recorded at least ten times. The chain couples TRBV7-3 to TRBJ2-1, with D maybe TRBD2 (6 bases). Trimming pared 5 bases from V and 6 bases from J, leaving 17 bases between. The CDR3 extends over 15 amino acids. The germline V gene has CDR1 SGHTA and CDR2 FQGTGA. The CDR3 sequence is CASSPARLGSNEQFF. DNA of the CDR3: TGTGCCAGCAGCCCAGCGCGACTAGGCAGCAATGAGCAGTTCTTC.

This clonotype was counted a few times. The gene calls are TRBV19 and TRBJ1-4; 7 bases line up with TRBD1. With V trimmed by 2 bases and J by 8 bases, 8 bases remained unmatched. Germline V gives CDR1 LNHDA, CDR2 SQIVND (reference sequence). The length of the CDR3 is 15 residues. The chain's CDR3 is CASSIFGTEGEKLFF. The DNA for the CDR3 is TGTGCCAGTAGTATATTCGGGACAGAGGGGGAAAAACTGTTTTTT.

The rearrangement links TRBV7-3 to TRBJ1-1, with D possibly matching TRBD1 (5 bases). V dropped 3 bases and J dropped 6 bases, with 11 bases sitting between them. The CDR3 is 13 amino acids. CDR1 SGHTA and CDR2 FQGTGA come from the germline V gene. CDR3 sequence (DNA): TGTGCCAGCAGCTTCGGGGGATCCGCTGAAGCTTTCTTT. Protein: CASSFGGSAEAFF.

This clonotype was seen many times. V is TRBV3-1 and J is TRBJ1-2, with TRBD1 as a possible D gene (6 bases). From germline, CDR1 is LGHDT and CDR2 YNNKEL (reference sequence). V was shortened by 7 bases and J by 8 bases, with 20 bases between the two germline ends. CDR3 size: 14 residues. CDR3 region: CASNRLGTYGGYTF. CDR3 DNA: TGTGCCAGCAACCGACTCGGGACATACGGCGGCTACACCTTC.

V gene TRBV20-1 combines with J gene TRBJ1-1, with D uncertain. The V gene's germline CDR1 is DFQATT and CDR2 SNEGSKA (reference sequence). The V end lost 0 bases, the J end lost 7 bases, and 12 bases lay between the germline ends. The CDR3 totals 13 residues. The CDR3 loop is CSAREAPLVEAFF. CDR3 DNA sequence: TGCAGTGCTAGAGAGGCCCCGTTGGTTGAAGCTTTCTTT.

The chain couples TRBV18 to TRBJ2-5; TRBD2 aligns across 14 bases. CDR3 length: 17 amino acids. The germline V gene encodes CDR1 KGHSH and CDR2 LQKENI. V was pared by 3 bases and J by 5 bases, with 8 bases of the junction left unmatched. The CDR3 sequence is CASSPGTSGSGKETQYF. CDR3 sequence (DNA): TGTGCCAGCTCACCGGGGACTAGCGGGAGTGGCAAGGAGACCCAGTACTTC.

This clonotype occurred many times. This chain joins TRBV27 and TRBJ2-4; D is unresolved. Germline loops: CDR1 MNHEY, CDR2 SMNVEV (reference sequence). The V gene lost 7 bases and the J gene lost 5 bases, with 18 bases spanning the gap. CDR3 size: 15 residues. The CDR3 DNA is TGTGCCAGCAAAACAGACATAGGACCCGAAAACATTCAGTACTTC. Amino acids: CASKTDIGPENIQYF.

This clonotype was counted between two and nine times. This chain links TRBV7-9 with TRBJ2-5, with a weak D call TRBD2 (5 bases). The CDR3 extends over 11 amino acids. Germline V lookup: CDR1 SEHNR, CDR2 FQNEAQ (reference sequence). The V end lost 5 bases, the J end lost 8 bases, and 9 bases lay between the germline ends. This chain's CDR3 is CASSLEATQYF. DNA of the CDR3: TGTGCCAGCAGCCTGGAGGCCACCCAGTACTTC.

CDR3 in amino acids: CASSPRGGGFNEQFF. The CDR3, as DNA: TGTGCCAGCAGCCCGAGGGGGGGTGGGTTCAATGAGCAGTTCTTC. The V gene is TRBV9, the J gene TRBJ2-1; a possible D gene is TRBD2 (7 bases). The CDR3 contains 15 residues. V gave up 4 bases and J gave up 6 bases, with 17 bases separating them. Germline values: CDR1 SGDLS, CDR2 YYNGEE.

This clonotype came up many times. V is TRBV6-2 or TRBV6-3 and J is TRBJ2-1; 12 bases are a match to TRBD2. With 0 bases clipped from V and 9 bases from J, the junction kept 21 bases outside the gene matches. From germline, CDR1 is MNHEY and CDR2 SVGEGT. The CDR3 loop spans 21 amino acids. The CDR3 DNA follows: TGTGCCAGCAGTTACTCTTTCCCTAGCGGGAGGGCCTCATCGAACCCGGTTGAGCAGTTCTTC. This gives the protein CASSYSFPSGRASSNPVEQFF.

This clonotype was seen at least ten times. The chain joins TRBV12-3 or TRBV12-4 to TRBJ2-7, with D hard to call. The CDR3 runs 13 residues. The V end was cut by 3 bases, the J end by 3 bases, with 9 bases between. The CDR3 sequence: CASSLAIDYEQYF. The CDR3 nucleotides read TGTGCCAGCAGTTTGGCTATCGACTACGAGCAGTACTTC.

Many counts were recorded for this clonotype. The genes are TRBV7-2 and TRBJ2-4; D may be TRBD1 or TRBD2 (5 bases each). Germline V gene lookup returns CDR1 SGHTA and CDR2 FQGNSA. V was cut by 3 bases and J by 0 bases, with 6 bases left in between. The CDR3 runs to 14 residues. The CDR3 DNA reads TGTGCCAGCAGCTTCGGGACAGCCAAAAACATTCAGTACTTC. Its protein is CASSFGTAKNIQYF.

Of note for this clonotype: A much larger clone lies a single base off, so this may be a read error. This chain links TRBV9 with TRBJ2-7; tentative D call: TRBD1 (6 bases). CDR1 is SGDLS, CDR2 YYNGEE, per germline. The CDR3 totals 12 residues. V lost 5 bases and J lost 5, with 11 bases in between. The CDR3 DNA sequence: TGTGCCAGCAGGGTAACAGGGAACGAGCAGTACTTC. This sequence encodes CASRVTGNEQYF.

This clonotype was counted a few times. The gene calls are TRBV18 and TRBJ2-7; weak D call: TRBD1 (6 bases). The V and J ends lost 4 bases and 2 bases respectively, with 15 bases between them. The germline V gene encodes CDR1 KGHSH and CDR2 LQKENI. The CDR3 has 15 amino acids. The CDR3 nucleotides are TGTGCCAGCTCACACAGTGCGGACAGCACCTACGAGCAGTACTTC. Its translation is CASSHSADSTYEQYF.

This chain uses TRBV12-3 or TRBV12-4 with TRBJ2-1; 14 bases fit TRBD2. There are 20 residues in the CDR3. V lost 7 bases and J lost 5; bases outside the gene matches: 19. This CDR3 reads CASTWRGQGTSGRVDNEQFF. CDR3 nucleotides: TGTGCCAGCACCTGGCGCGGACAGGGGACTAGCGGGAGAGTTGACAATGAGCAGTTCTTC.

The rearrangement joins TRBV5-1 to TRBJ2-2; D might be TRBD1 (6 bases). CDR1 and CDR2 from the germline V gene are SGHRS and YFSETQ. V lost 0 bases to trimming and J lost 1 base, with 7 bases between them. CDR3 length equals 15 residues. The CDR3 nucleotides read TGCGCCAGCAGCTTGGAGGGGGTGAACACCGGGGAGCTGTTTTTT. Translation: CASSLEGVNTGELFF.

This clonotype occurred a few times. J is TRBJ2-7 and V is TRBV29-1, with a possible D match to TRBD1 (6 bases). The length of the CDR3 is 14 residues. The germline CDR1 and CDR2 sequences are SQVTM and ANQGSEA. Trimming removed 6 bases at V and 3 bases at J, with 18 bases between. CDR3 protein: CSVRTGQKNYEQYF. The CDR3 DNA reads as TGCAGCGTCCGCACGGGACAAAAAAACTACGAGCAGTACTTC.

The chain is built from TRBV24-1 and TRBJ1-2; D is uncertain. CDR1 and CDR2 from the germline V gene are KGHDR and SFDVKD. V lost 7 bases to trimming and J lost 8 bases, with 16 bases between them. The CDR3 is made up of 13 amino acids. The CDR3 sequence: CATSDTAFQGYTF. Here the CDR3 DNA reads TGTGCCACCAGCGATACAGCATTCCAAGGCTACACCTTC.